A single sample is the source of the 18 T cell receptor beta chains below, sequenced in a study of blood T cells in healthy people across ages. Combining a sample-barcoded 5' primer with a J-beta primer mix, a second PCR ran for roughly 7 to 12 cycles. TCRdb fed the 5' RACE reads into MiXCR, producing one record per CDR3 protein. The sample carries hundreds of thousands of distinct CDR3 sequences, roughly 56% recorded once. The sample consisted of blood. All receptors derive from a man between 35 and 55 years old in good health.

The chain carries TRBV14 and TRBJ1-1; D might be TRBD1 (5 bases). V was clipped by 7 bases and J by 6 bases, with 18 bases between them. CDR1 and CDR2 (germline): SGHDN, FVKESK. This CDR3 region has 14 residues. The DNA of the CDR3 is TGTGCCAGCATGGCTCGGAGCAGGGACTCTGAAGCTTTCTTT. It codes for CASMARSRDSEAFF. The complete variable domain, with remaining parts taken from reference TRBV14 and TRBJ1-1, reads EAGVTQFPSHSVIEKGQTVTLRCDPISGHDNLYWYRRVMGKEIKFLLHFVKESKQDESGMPNNRFLAERTGGTYSTLKVQPAELEDSGVYFCASMARSRDSEAFFGQGTRLTVV.

This clonotype appeared a single time. This rearrangement joins TRBV4-2 to TRBJ2-7; 10 positions match TRBD2. The trim removed 3 bases at V and 2 bases at J, leaving 7 bases unmatched. CDR1 and CDR2 from the germline V gene are LGHNA and YNFKEQ. The CDR3 consists of 16 residues. The CDR3 DNA reads as TGTGCCAGCAGCCAGTCACTAGCGGGATTAACCTACGAGCAGTACTTC. Translation: CASSQSLAGLTYEQYF.

The V and J genes are TRBV3-1 and TRBJ2-3; TRBD2 matches at 8 bases. The CDR3 has 17 residues. Per germline, CDR1 LGHDT and CDR2 YNNKEL (reference sequence). With 4 bases clipped from V and 5 bases from J, the junction kept 14 bases outside the gene matches. The DNA of the CDR3 is TGTGCCAGCAGCCCAAAAACTAGCGGAGCCTGGGGAGATACGCAGTATTTT. Protein sequence: CASSPKTSGAWGDTQYF.

The V and J genes are TRBV9 and TRBJ1-2, with 9 nucleotides matching TRBD1. This CDR3 comprises 12 residues. Losses at the gene ends were 8 bases for V and 8 bases for J; bases not matched to a gene: 7. Germline V CDR1 and CDR2: SGDLS, YYNGEE. The CDR3, as DNA: TGTGCCAGGGGTGACAGGGGGAGCGGCTACACCTTC. Its protein is CARGDRGSGYTF.

As regards this clonotype: The junction departs from the called germline gene at one end, perhaps through a read error. V is TRBV5-1 and J is TRBJ1-1; no definite D call. Germline CDR1 is SGHRS and CDR2 is YFSETQ. This CDR3 is built from 19 residues. CDR3 amino acids: CASRLIEGTAYTMNTEAFF. The CDR3 DNA reads as TGCGCCAGCCGCTTGATCGAAGGTACCGCATACACAATGAACACTGAAGCTTTCTTT.

The chain employs TRBV29-1 and TRBJ2-3, with a tentative D call TRBD1 (6 bases). Germline lookup yields CDR1 SQVTM and CDR2 ANQGSEA. Trimming shortened V by 3 bases and J by 2 bases, and 9 bases separated the two germline ends. The CDR3 extends over 13 amino acids. CDR3: CSVDGQNTDTQYF. The CDR3 region has the DNA TGCAGCGTTGACGGACAGAACACAGATACGCAGTATTTT.

The chain uses TRBV20-1 and TRBJ2-5; D unresolved. Germline CDR1 is DFQATT and CDR2 is SNEGSKA (reference sequence). Between the trimmed V and J ends, which lost 4 bases and 1 base, there was a span of 7 bases. The CDR3 has 12 amino acids. The CDR3 DNA is TGCAGTGCTATCCCCCGCCAAGAGACCCAGTACTTC. Amino acid sequence: CSAIPRQETQYF.

The chain links TRBV25-1 to TRBJ1-1, with TRBD1 matching over 8 bases. The CDR3 length is 14 residues. V was clipped by 3 bases and J by 4 bases; unmatched bases: 4. CDR1 is MGHDK and CDR2 is SYGVNS in the germline V gene. The CDR3 nucleotides read TGTGCCAGCAGTGACATGACAGGGGCCACTGAAGCTTTCTTT. Residues: CASSDMTGATEAFF.

The chain has TRBV11-2 and TRBJ1-2; D is uncertain. In germline, CDR1 is SGHAT, CDR2 FQNNGV. The V end lost 1 base, the J end lost 12 bases, and 18 bases lay between the germline ends. This CDR3 has 14 amino acids. The CDR3 nucleotides are TGTGCCAGCAGCTTAGGGACGGAGGGCATCCTCCACACCTTC. Its protein is CASSLGTEGILHTF.

J is TRBJ1-6 and V is TRBV9; no reliable D call. CDR1 SGDLS and CDR2 YYNGEE come from the germline V gene. V was cut by 6 bases and J by 5 bases, with 18 bases left in between. The CDR3 contains 16 residues. The chain's CDR3 is CASNRQGGNHNSPLHF. For the CDR3, the DNA is TGTGCCAGCAACCGACAAGGCGGGAACCATAATTCACCCCTCCACTTT.

This chain connects TRBV7-2 to TRBJ1-2; no clear D gene. The V gene lost 2 bases and the J gene lost 3 bases, with 10 bases spanning the gap. In germline, CDR1 is SGHTA, CDR2 FQGNSA. The CDR3 loop spans 14 amino acids. CDR3 sequence: CASSLRRFDYGYTF. In nucleotides, the CDR3 is TGTGCCAGCAGCTTAAGGCGGTTCGACTATGGCTACACCTTC.

This clonotype was found a few times. The chain recombines TRBV5-1 with TRBJ2-3, with 11 bases that match TRBD1. CDR1 is SGHRS and CDR2 is YFSETQ in the germline V gene. CDR3 size: 16 residues. V was clipped by 4 bases and J by 3 bases; unmatched bases: 7. The CDR3 nucleotides are TGCGCCAGCAGCCAAGGACAGGGGGCAGTAACAGATACGCAGTATTTT. Translation gives CASSQGQGAVTDTQYF.

This clonotype was recorded at least ten times. The V call is TRBV25-1, the J call TRBJ2-5; tentative D call: TRBD1 (6 bases). The ends were cut back, 3 bases at V and 7 bases at J, with 12 bases in the middle. Germline V CDR1 and CDR2: MGHDK, SYGVNS. The CDR3 runs 13 residues. In nucleotides, the CDR3 is TGTGCCAGCAGTGATACGGGACATTTGACCCAGTACTTC. The encoded protein is CASSDTGHLTQYF.

The chain combines TRBV3-1 with TRBJ1-1; weak D call: TRBD1 (5 bases). This CDR3 region has 17 residues. Germline CDR1 reads LGHDT; CDR2 reads YNNKEL (reference sequence). V was cut by 1 base and J by 1 base, with 16 bases left in between. In DNA form, the CDR3 reads TGTGCCAGCAGCCAAGGGTTCCCCGGCCAGGGGAACACTGAAGCTTTCTTT. It translates to CASSQGFPGQGNTEAFF.

The chain has TRBV20-1 and TRBJ2-5; TRBD2 might be the D (6 bases). Gene TRBJ2-7 matches the end of the DNA better, so the J call may be wrong. The CDR3 has 16 residues. Germline V gives CDR1 DFQATT, CDR2 SNEGSKA (reference sequence). In DNA form, the CDR3 reads TGCAGTGCTAGAGATGCGGGGCCTGCGCCGGGGAACGAGCAGTACTTC. As protein: CSARDAGPAPGNEQYF.

V is TRBV5-1 and J is TRBJ2-5; 8 bases are shared with TRBD1. The J call may be incorrect, as the DNA end agrees better with TRBJ2-7. Germline V gene lookup returns CDR1 SGHRS and CDR2 YFSETQ. CDR3 length equals 14 residues. The CDR3 loop reads CASSLVHGQGEQYF. The CDR3 region has the DNA TGCGCCAGCAGCTTGGTTCATGGACAGGGCGAGCAGTACTTC.

This rearrangement joins TRBV6-5 to TRBJ1-1; D is ambiguous. Germline CDR1 reads MNHEY; CDR2 reads SVGAGI. The CDR3 is 16 amino acids. Trimming shortened V by 2 bases and J by 0 bases, and 13 bases separated the two germline ends. Here the CDR3 reads CASSYGGRTLNTEAFF. In nucleotides, the CDR3 is TGTGCCAGCAGTTACGGCGGCAGGACCTTGAACACTGAAGCTTTCTTT.

The chain has TRBV4-2 and TRBJ2-7, with TRBD2 matching over 7 bases. There are 19 residues in the CDR3. Germline CDR1 and CDR2: LGHNA and YNFKEQ. The trim removed 0 bases at V and 3 bases at J, leaving 17 bases unmatched. The CDR3 DNA reads as TGTGCCAGCAGCCAAGAACCCCGCCCATCGGTCGGCGGGAGCTACGAGCAGTACTTC. This gives the protein CASSQEPRPSVGGSYEQYF.